Following are 6 T cell receptor beta chains from one sample sequenced in a study of memory CD4+ T cells and cytomegalovirus serostatus. Single viable CD3+CD4+CD8-CD45RO+ cells were sorted as the memory CD4+ T cells. Clones were read by immunoSEQ multiplex PCR, and TCRdb kept only the in-frame ones, dropping some. In the table there are some 67,000 clones, around 76% of which are singletons. Sequencing used memory CD4+ T cells from blood. The receptors were gathered from an adult in good health and CMV-seropositive.

The chain is built from TRBV6-1 and TRBJ2-5; D gene unclear. The V gene lost 10 bases and the J gene lost 5 bases, with 20 bases spanning the gap. CDR1 is MNHNS and CDR2 is SASEGT in the germline V gene. This CDR3 region has 14 residues. CDR3 amino acids: CATAHPGQWETQYF. The CDR3 DNA reads TGTGCCACCGCCCACCCGGGTCAGTGGGAGACCCAGTACTTC.

This clone has just one count. The chain employs TRBV11-1 and TRBJ2-7; no reliable D call. Per the germline V gene, CDR1 is SGHAT and CDR2 is FQDESV (reference sequence). This CDR3 is built from 14 residues. With 1 base removed from V and 1 base from J, the gap between germline ends came to 8 bases. CDR3: CASSLVTKSYEQYF. The CDR3 nucleotides are TGTGCCAGCAGCTTAGTTACGAAGTCCTACGAGCAGTACTTC.

This clone was picked up a small number of times. The J gene is TRBJ2-4, the V gene TRBV2; D call uncertain. Germline V gives CDR1 SNHLY, CDR2 FYNNEI. V gave up 0 bases and J gave up 0 bases, with 6 bases separating them. The CDR3 consists of 15 residues. The CDR3 DNA follows: TGTGCCAGCAGTGAAGCGTTATTAGCCAAAAACATTCAGTACTTC. The encoded protein is CASSEALLAKNIQYF.

The chain joins TRBV6-1 to TRBJ1-2; 8 bases match TRBD1. The V gene's germline CDR1 is MNHNS and CDR2 SASEGT. The CDR3 consists of 14 residues. The V and J ends lost 5 bases and 3 bases, in that order; junction bases with no gene match: 5. CDR3 nucleotides: TGTGCCAGCAGTCGGGACAGGAAGGACTATGGCTACACCTTC. Its translation: CASSRDRKDYGYTF.

The V and J genes are TRBV10-3 and TRBJ2-7; D is undetermined. V lost 6 bases, J lost 0 bases, and 12 bases lay in between. This CDR3 is 14 amino acids long. Germline CDR1 reads ENHRY; CDR2 reads SYGVKD. The CDR3 bases are TGTGCCATCAGGACGTCACAGTTCTCCTACGAGCAGTACTTC. Its protein is CAIRTSQFSYEQYF.

This clone has just one count. The V gene is TRBV28, the J gene TRBJ2-7, with D unresolved. The CDR3 has 11 amino acids. Germline loops: CDR1 MDHEN, CDR2 SYDVKM. Trimming removed 6 bases from V and 8 bases from J, with 11 bases in between. The CDR3 is CASRMERKQYF. DNA of the CDR3: TGTGCCAGCAGGATGGAGAGGAAGCAGTACTTC. Complete variable domain (other parts from reference TRBV28 and TRBJ2-7): DVKVTQSSRYLVKRTGEKVFLECVQDMDHENMFWYRQDPGLGLRLIYFSYDVKMKEKGDIPEGYSVSREKKERFSLILESASTNQTSMYLCASRMERKQYFGPGTRLTVT.